This T cell receptor beta chain comes out of a study of T cell repertoires in cytomegalovirus infection. About the study: Peptides in the study included HLA-C-restricted and HLA-B-restricted CMV epitopes.

A remark on this clonotype: As yet, its antigen is unknown.

This CDR3 comprises 16 residues. The V gene's germline CDR1 is LNHDA and CDR2 SQIVND (reference sequence). Trimming removed 0 bases at V and 0 bases at J, with 9 bases between. In TCRdb, the reads were re-called with MiXCR into one record per CDR3 protein. The sample includes roughly 920,000 distinct CDR3 sequences, approximately 33% of them seen just once. The receptor's source is a human donor in good health (CMV status not recorded). Some clones in this sample may be carry-over from other donors' samples. Specimen: cultured CD8+ T cells from PBMCs, collected from culture after CMV antigen stimulation. V gene TRBV19 combines with J gene TRBJ1-5; D is unclear. As DNA, the CDR3 is TGTGCCAGTAGTATAGATCTGTCGGCTAGCAATCAGCCCCAGCATTTT. This codes for CASSIDLSASNQPQHF. Complete variable domain (other parts from reference TRBV19 and TRBJ1-5): DGGITQSPKYLFRKEGQNVTLSCEQNLNHDAMYWYRQDPGQGLRLIYYSQIVNDFQKGDIAEGYSVSREKKESFPLTVTSAQKNPTAFYLCASSIDLSASNQPQHFGDGTRLSIL.